This T cell receptor beta chain was identified in a study of prognosis after radiotherapy for stage I lung cancer. Study in general: Patients with newly diagnosed primary stage I lung tumors numbered more than 11, with 4 or 5 others having oligometastatic NSCLC after surgical resection of the primary tumor.

CDR1 and CDR2 (germline): GTSNPN, SVGIG (reference sequence). The V end was cut by 5 bases, the J end by 4 bases, with 14 bases between. The CDR3 is 14 residues long. Two separate time points each saw a draw of 5 to 6.5 milliliters of peripheral blood. It was by two-round multiplex PCR that TCR beta CDR3 was amplified from genomic DNA. Specific primers for each TRBV and TRBJ gene were what first-round PCR used. Each CDR3 protein is one row after TCRdb ran MiXCR on the multiplex PCR reads. The sample comprises nearly 25,000 distinct CDR3 sequences, under 40% of which are singletons, and roughly 60% rests with the top ten.

This clonotype was obtained from a donor at least 50 years old with non-small cell lung cancer. The genes are TRBV30 and TRBJ2-2; a possible D gene is TRBD1 (6 bases). Sample: PBMCs, taken before or after stereotactic body radiation therapy (not recorded which). CDR3 protein: CAWELQGSTGELFF. CDR3 coding DNA: TGTGCCTGGGAACTACAGGGATCCACCGGGGAGCTGTTTTTT. Supplemented by reference TRBV30 and TRBJ2-2, the full variable domain reads SQTIHQWPATLVQPVGSPLSLECTVEGTSNPNLYWYRQAAGRGLQLLFYSVGIGQISSEVPQNLSASRPQDRQFILSSKKLLLSDSGFYLCAWELQGSTGELFFGEGSRLTVL.